Presented here are 15 T cell receptor beta chains from one specimen sequenced in a study of blood T cell repertoires in COVID-19. The method was immunoSEQ multiplex PCR; TCRdb's version includes in-frame clones alone and lacks a portion of them. The sample includes some 290,000 clones, roughly 85% seen only once; the top ten take 3.5% to 5.5%. What was sequenced was peripheral blood. These receptors were taken from a man aged 55 to 69 who had recovered from COVID-19.

The chain links TRBV5-4 to TRBJ1-3; the match to TRBD1 covers 7 bases. This CDR3 is built from 15 residues. Germline CDR1 reads SGHNT; CDR2 reads YYREEE (reference sequence). V lost 4 bases and J lost 0; bases outside the gene matches: 4. This CDR3 is CASSKDRSSGNTIYF. The CDR3 DNA reads TGTGCCAGCAGCAAGGACAGGAGCTCTGGAAACACCATATATTTT.

V and J are TRBV18 and TRBJ2-3; D may be TRBD1 (5 bases). The V gene's germline CDR1 is KGHSH and CDR2 LQKENI. The V end was cut by 2 bases, the J end by 6 bases, with 15 bases between. This CDR3 region has 15 residues. Written as DNA, the CDR3 is TGTGCCAGCTCACCAATGGGGCCCCTCGGGGATACGCAGTATTTT. Translated, it gives CASSPMGPLGDTQYF.

The rearrangement links TRBV6-5 to TRBJ2-7; perhaps TRBD2 as D (7 bases). The CDR3 runs 16 residues. The ends were cut back, 4 bases at V and 2 bases at J, with 18 bases in the middle. Germline V gene data show CDR1 as MNHEY and CDR2 as SVGAGI. The CDR3 DNA reads TGTGCCAGCAGTTCTCCGCGGGGGCGGACCACCTACGAGCAGTACTTC. Its translation is CASSSPRGRTTYEQYF.

The V and J genes are TRBV4-1 and TRBJ2-3; 7 positions match TRBD2. Germline V gives CDR1 MGHRA, CDR2 YSYEKL. The CDR3 has 15 amino acids. V was clipped by 5 bases and J by 1 base; unmatched bases: 6. The CDR3 protein is CASSGSGVGTDTQYF. The CDR3 DNA is TGCGCCAGCAGCGGAAGCGGGGTAGGCACAGATACGCAGTATTTT.

Notes on this clone: This same CDR3 is encoded by further DNA sequences in the sample. The rearrangement uses TRBV28 and TRBJ2-1; TRBD2 agrees at 9 bases. Germline assignment: CDR1 MDHEN and CDR2 SYDVKM. The CDR3 runs to 15 residues. Trimming cost V 6 bases and J 2 bases; bases outside gene matches: 5. DNA of the CDR3: TGTGCCAGCAGCCTAAGCGGGGGGCCCTACAATGAGCAGTTCTTC. As protein: CASSLSGGPYNEQFF.

The gene calls are TRBV7-2 and TRBJ2-5, with D maybe TRBD2 (5 bases). Germline V CDR1 and CDR2: SGHTA, FQGNSA. The germline V and J ends were trimmed by 5 bases and 0 bases, with 19 bases remaining between them. This CDR3 comprises 17 residues. CDR3: CASSPRKRARYQETQYF. The CDR3 region has the DNA TGTGCCAGCAGCCCCAGGAAGAGGGCCCGGTACCAAGAGACCCAGTACTTC.

This chain uses TRBV21-1 with TRBJ1-5; the D call TRBD1 from the table was never checked on the DNA. TRBV21-1 is a pseudogene segment. The CDR3 extends over 17 amino acids. The DNA for the CDR3 is TGTGCCAGCAGCAAACTTCGCAGGTTCGGTGGGAATCAGCCCCAGCATTTT. Translation: CASSKLRRFGGNQPQHF.

The CDR3 DNA is TGTGCCAGCAGCCAAGCTTGGGGCGAGAACACCGGGGAGCTGTTTTTT. As protein: CASSQAWGENTGELFF. The chain uses TRBV3-1 (or the pseudogene TRBV3-2) and TRBJ2-2, with D possibly TRBD1 on 5 matching bases. The CDR3 has 16 residues. V was shortened by 1 base and J by 1 base, with 10 bases between the two germline ends. Germline CDR1 LGHDT, CDR2 YNNKEL (reference sequence).

The V call is TRBV29-1, the J call TRBJ2-7; D is possibly TRBD1 (6 bases). The V and J ends lost 3 bases and 4 bases respectively, with 13 bases between them. Germline V gene data show CDR1 as SQVTM and CDR2 as ANQGSEA. This CDR3 is 13 amino acids long. CDR3 in amino acids: CSVDSGGQYEQYF. The CDR3 region has the DNA TGCAGCGTTGATTCTGGGGGCCAGTACGAGCAGTACTTC.

The chain couples TRBV7-2 to TRBJ2-3, with D tentatively TRBD1 (8 bases). CDR1 is SGHTA, CDR2 FQGNSA, per germline. The CDR3 runs 15 residues. Trimming shortened V by 4 bases and J by 6 bases, and 17 bases separated the two germline ends. Here the CDR3 reads CASSWDRTRADTQYF. The CDR3 DNA sequence: TGTGCCAGCAGCTGGGACAGGACTAGGGCCGATACGCAGTATTTT.

The chain couples TRBV5-1 to TRBJ1-2, with TRBD1 identical over 8 bases. Germline V CDR1 and CDR2: SGHRS, YFSETQ. V lost 0 bases to trimming and J lost 4 bases; unmatched junction nucleotides: 5. The length of the CDR3 is 15 residues. CDR3 sequence: CASSLVTGGIYGYTF. The CDR3 DNA reads as TGCGCCAGCAGCTTGGTTACAGGGGGGATCTATGGCTACACCTTC.

The rearrangement links TRBV10-1 to TRBJ1-6; 9 nucleotides agree with TRBD1. With V trimmed by 3 bases and J by 7 bases, 4 bases remained unmatched. This CDR3 has 15 amino acids. Germline V gives CDR1 WNHNN, CDR2 SYGVQD (reference sequence). The CDR3 coding sequence is TGCGCCAGCAGTGAAGGGACAGGGAGAAATTCACCCCTCCACTTT. It encodes CASSEGTGRNSPLHF.

This chain connects TRBV7-9 to TRBJ2-7; 8 bases line up with TRBD1. From germline, CDR1 is SEHNR and CDR2 FQNEAQ (reference sequence). The CDR3 totals 15 residues. J gave up 6 bases and V 4 bases, and 11 bases lay outside the gene matches. The CDR3 DNA follows: TGTGCCAGCAGCTGGGGGGCAGGGGGCAGGTCCGAGCAGTACTTC. Residues: CASSWGAGGRSEQYF. Using reference TRBV7-9 and TRBJ2-7 for the parts outside the CDR3, the full variable domain is DTGVSQNPRHKITKRGQNVTFRCDPISEHNRLYWYRQTLGQGPEFLTYFQNEAQLEKSRLLSDRFSAERPKGSFSTLEIQRTEQGDSAMYLCASSWGAGGRSEQYFGPGTRLTVT.

The chain links TRBV28 to TRBJ2-7; 10 bases are shared with TRBD1. J lost 7 bases, V lost 10 bases, and 7 bases had no gene match. The germline V gene encodes CDR1 MDHEN and CDR2 SYDVKM. The CDR3 is 12 residues long. CDR3 region: CATWTGGREQYF. CDR3 coding DNA: TGTGCCACCTGGACAGGGGGGAGGGAGCAGTACTTC.

The chain carries TRBV14 and TRBJ1-5; D is perhaps TRBD1 (5 bases). The V end was cut by 0 bases, the J end by 0 bases, with 24 bases between. Germline CDR1 and CDR2: SGHDN and FVKESK. The CDR3 extends over 21 amino acids. CDR3 protein: CASSQERGSGTNYDSNQPQHF. CDR3 nucleotide sequence: TGTGCCAGCAGCCAAGAGAGAGGTAGCGGGACGAACTACGATAGCAATCAGCCCCAGCATTTT.